The sequence of this TCR beta chain was determined in a study of PD-1 blockade in mismatch repair-deficient tumors. Findings and limits, study-wide: Rapid post-treatment expansion, then contraction, generally preceding radiologic response, marked tumor-resident clones.

Profiling relied on immunoSEQ multiplex PCR, and the TCRdb table lists in-frame clones only, not all of them. The sample records some 70,000 clones, around 80% being singletons. CDR3 length equals 16 residues. CDR1 is SGDLS, CDR2 YYNGEE, per germline. The V end lost 4 bases, the J end lost 8 bases, and 22 bases lay between the germline ends. Points on this clone: Its antigen is currently unknown.

All patients were mismatch repair deficient, assessed by either PCR or immunohistochemistry. The receptor was isolated from an adult with mismatch repair-deficient cancer. Sequenced material: peripheral blood, taken 2 weeks after starting pembrolizumab. The chain is built from TRBV9 and TRBJ1-3; D perhaps matches TRBD1 (5 bases). This CDR3 is CASSRLDRGSLDTIYF. In DNA form, the CDR3 reads TGTGCCAGCAGCCGCCTTGATAGGGGCTCGTTAGACACCATATATTTT. The whole variable domain, filled in from reference TRBV9 and TRBJ1-3, reads DSGVTQTPKHLITATGQRVTLRCSPRSGDLSVYWYQQSLDQGLQFLIQYYNGEERAKGNILERFSAQQFPDLHSELNLSSLELGDSALYFCASSRLDRGSLDTIYFGEGSWLTVV.